This TCR beta chain derives from a study of cytomegalovirus exposure and HLA in healthy donors. Study-level results: Analyses of presence and absence presupposed an approximately uniform sequencing depth across donors. Later analysis demonstrated an association between a missense DCLRE1C variant and TCR beta V- and J-gene trimming.

Researchers ran the PCR with 60 Vbeta and 13 Jbeta primers. The protocol was immunoSEQ multiplex PCR, while the TCRdb copy is restricted to in-frame clones and leaves out a portion. The repertoire holds 150,000 to 200,000 clones, with 77% as singletons. Note on this clone: The antigen is unknown.

Germline values: CDR1 SGHNT, CDR2 YYREEE (reference sequence). CDR3 length: 16 residues. V was clipped by 0 bases and J by 4 bases, with 14 bases between them. Sequencing used PBMCs. V usage is TRBV5-4 and J usage is TRBJ2-1, with a possible D match to TRBD2 (5 bases). The origin of this receptor is a woman aged 25 to 45 in good health and CMV-seronegative. The CDR3 region is CASSLARLTRYNEQFF. The CDR3 DNA reads as TGTGCCAGCAGCTTGGCCAGACTAACGAGGTACAATGAGCAGTTCTTC.